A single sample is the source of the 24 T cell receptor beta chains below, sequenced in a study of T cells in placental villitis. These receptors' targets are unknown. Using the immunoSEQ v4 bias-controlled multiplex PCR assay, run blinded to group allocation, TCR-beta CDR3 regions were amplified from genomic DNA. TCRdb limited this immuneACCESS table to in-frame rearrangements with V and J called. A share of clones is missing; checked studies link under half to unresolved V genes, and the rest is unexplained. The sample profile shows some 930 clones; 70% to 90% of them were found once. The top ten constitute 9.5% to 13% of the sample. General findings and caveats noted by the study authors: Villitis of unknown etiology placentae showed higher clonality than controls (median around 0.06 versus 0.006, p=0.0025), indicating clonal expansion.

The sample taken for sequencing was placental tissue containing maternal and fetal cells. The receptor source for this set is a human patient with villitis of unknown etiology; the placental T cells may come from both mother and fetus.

CDR3 region: CASSLLPGLAREQYF. The CDR3 DNA is TGTGCCAGCAGTTTACTTCCGGGACTAGCTCGAGAGCAGTACTTC. The V gene is TRBV28, the J gene TRBJ2-7; TRBD2 agrees at 9 bases. The CDR3 length is 15 residues. CDR1 is MDHEN, CDR2 SYDVKM, per germline. With V trimmed by 2 bases and J by 7 bases, 9 bases remained unmatched. The entire variable domain, with the rest obtained from reference TRBV28 and TRBJ2-7, is as follows: DVKVTQSSRYLVKRTGEKVFLECVQDMDHENMFWYRQDPGLGLRLIYFSYDVKMKEKGDIPEGYSVSREKKERFSLILESASTNQTSMYLCASSLLPGLAREQYFGPGTRLTVT.

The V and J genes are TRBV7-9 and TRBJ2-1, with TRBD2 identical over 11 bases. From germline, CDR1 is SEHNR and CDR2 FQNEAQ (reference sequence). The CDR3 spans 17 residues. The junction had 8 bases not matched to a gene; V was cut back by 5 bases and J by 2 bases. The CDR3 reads CASSPGISGGAYNEQFF. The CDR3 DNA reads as TGTGCCAGCAGCCCGGGGATTAGCGGGGGGGCCTACAATGAGCAGTTCTTC.

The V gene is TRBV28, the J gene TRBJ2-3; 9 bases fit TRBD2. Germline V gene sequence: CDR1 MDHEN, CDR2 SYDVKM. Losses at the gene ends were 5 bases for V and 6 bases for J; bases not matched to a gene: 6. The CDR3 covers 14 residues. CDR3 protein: CASSPAGGGDTQYF. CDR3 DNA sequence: TGTGCCAGCAGTCCAGCGGGAGGCGGGGATACGCAGTATTTT.

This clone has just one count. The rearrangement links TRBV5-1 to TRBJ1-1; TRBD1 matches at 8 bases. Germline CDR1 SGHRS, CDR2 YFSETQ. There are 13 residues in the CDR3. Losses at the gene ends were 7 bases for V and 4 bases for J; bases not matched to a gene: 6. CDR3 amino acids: CASAWTGLTEAFF. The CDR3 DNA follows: TGCGCCAGCGCCTGGACAGGGCTCACTGAAGCTTTCTTT.

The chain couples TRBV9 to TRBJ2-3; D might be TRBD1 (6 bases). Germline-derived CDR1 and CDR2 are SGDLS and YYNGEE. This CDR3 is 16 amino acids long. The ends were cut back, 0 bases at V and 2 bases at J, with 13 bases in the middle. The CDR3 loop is CASSVGAGAYTDTQYF. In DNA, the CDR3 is TGTGCCAGCAGCGTAGGGGCAGGGGCCTACACAGATACGCAGTATTTT.

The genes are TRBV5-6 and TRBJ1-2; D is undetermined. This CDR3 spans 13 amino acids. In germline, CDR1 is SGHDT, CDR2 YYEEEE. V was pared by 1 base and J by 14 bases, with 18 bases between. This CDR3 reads CASSLSEGTAGTF. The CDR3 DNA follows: TGTGCCAGCAGCTTGTCCGAGGGAACCGCGGGTACCTTC.

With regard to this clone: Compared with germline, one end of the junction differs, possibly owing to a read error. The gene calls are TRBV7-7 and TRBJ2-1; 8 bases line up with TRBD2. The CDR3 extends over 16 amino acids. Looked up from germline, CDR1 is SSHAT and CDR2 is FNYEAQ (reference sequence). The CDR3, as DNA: TGTGCTAGCAGCTTAGGGCGTGGGGCGGGAGGAGGTGAGCAGTTCTTC. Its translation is CASSLGRGAGGGEQFF.

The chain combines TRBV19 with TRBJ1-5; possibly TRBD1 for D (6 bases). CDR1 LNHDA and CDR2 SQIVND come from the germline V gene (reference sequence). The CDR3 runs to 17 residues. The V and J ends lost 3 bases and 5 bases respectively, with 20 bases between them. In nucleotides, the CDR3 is TGTGCCAGTAGTATGCCCCCTTTCAGGGGCGGTGATCAGCCCCAGCATTTT. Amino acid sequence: CASSMPPFRGGDQPQHF.

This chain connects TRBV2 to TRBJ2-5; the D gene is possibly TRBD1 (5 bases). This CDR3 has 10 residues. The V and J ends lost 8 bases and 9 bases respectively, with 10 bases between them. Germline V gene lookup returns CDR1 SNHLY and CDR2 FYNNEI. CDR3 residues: CASLGAAQYF. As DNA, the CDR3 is TGTGCCAGCCTAGGGGCGGCCCAGTACTTC.

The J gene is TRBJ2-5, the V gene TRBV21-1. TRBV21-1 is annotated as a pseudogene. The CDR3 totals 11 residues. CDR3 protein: CASGVGETQYF. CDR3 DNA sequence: TGTGCCAGCGGAGTAGGGGAGACCCAGTACTTC.

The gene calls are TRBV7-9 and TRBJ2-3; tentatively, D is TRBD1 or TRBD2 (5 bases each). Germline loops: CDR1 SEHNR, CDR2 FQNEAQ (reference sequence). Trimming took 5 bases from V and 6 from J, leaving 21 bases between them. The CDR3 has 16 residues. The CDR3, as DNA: TGTGCCAGCAGCCCGAGGGACCCCCAAAGACGGGATACGCAGTATTTT. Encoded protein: CASSPRDPQRRDTQYF.

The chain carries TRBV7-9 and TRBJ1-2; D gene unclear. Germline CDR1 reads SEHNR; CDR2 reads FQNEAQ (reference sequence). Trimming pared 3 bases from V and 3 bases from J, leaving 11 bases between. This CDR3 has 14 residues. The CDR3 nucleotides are TGTGCCAGCAGCTTGATTACAGCCGACTATGGCTACACCTTC. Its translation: CASSLITADYGYTF. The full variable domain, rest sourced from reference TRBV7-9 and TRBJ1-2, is DTGVSQNPRHKITKRGQNVTFRCDPISEHNRLYWYRQTLGQGPEFLTYFQNEAQLEKSRLLSDRFSAERPKGSFSTLEIQRTEQGDSAMYLCASSLITADYGYTFGSGTRLTVV.

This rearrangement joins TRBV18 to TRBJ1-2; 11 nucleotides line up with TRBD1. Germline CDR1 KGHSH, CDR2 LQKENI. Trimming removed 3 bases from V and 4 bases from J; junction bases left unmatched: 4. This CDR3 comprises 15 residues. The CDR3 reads CASSPQGTGGYGYTF. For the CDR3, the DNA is TGTGCCAGCTCACCTCAGGGGACAGGGGGCTATGGCTACACCTTC.

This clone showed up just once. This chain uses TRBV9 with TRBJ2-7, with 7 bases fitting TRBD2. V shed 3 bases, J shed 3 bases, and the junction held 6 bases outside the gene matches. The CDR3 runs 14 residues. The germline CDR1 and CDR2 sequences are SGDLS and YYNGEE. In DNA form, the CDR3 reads TGTGCCAGCAGCGGGGGACTACGTAGCTACGAGCAGTACTTC. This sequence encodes CASSGGLRSYEQYF.

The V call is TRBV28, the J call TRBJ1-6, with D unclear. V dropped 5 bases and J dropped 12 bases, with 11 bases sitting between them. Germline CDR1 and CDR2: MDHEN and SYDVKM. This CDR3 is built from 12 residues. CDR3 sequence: CASSPLERPLHF. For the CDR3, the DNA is TGTGCCAGCAGTCCCCTGGAGCGACCCCTCCACTTT.

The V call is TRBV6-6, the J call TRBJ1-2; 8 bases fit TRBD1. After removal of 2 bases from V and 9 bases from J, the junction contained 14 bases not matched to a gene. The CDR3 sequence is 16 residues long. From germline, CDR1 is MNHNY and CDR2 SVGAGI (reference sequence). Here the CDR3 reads CASSYEGQVLPDSYTF. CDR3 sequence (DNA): TGTGCCAGCAGTTACGAGGGACAGGTTCTTCCCGATAGCTACACCTTC.

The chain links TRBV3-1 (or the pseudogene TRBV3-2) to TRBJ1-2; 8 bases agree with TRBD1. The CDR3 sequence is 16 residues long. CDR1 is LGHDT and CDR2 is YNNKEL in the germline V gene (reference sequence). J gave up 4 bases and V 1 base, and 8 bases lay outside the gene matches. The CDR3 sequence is CASSQAQTGATYGYTF. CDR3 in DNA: TGTGCCAGCAGCCAAGCTCAGACAGGGGCTACCTATGGCTACACCTTC.

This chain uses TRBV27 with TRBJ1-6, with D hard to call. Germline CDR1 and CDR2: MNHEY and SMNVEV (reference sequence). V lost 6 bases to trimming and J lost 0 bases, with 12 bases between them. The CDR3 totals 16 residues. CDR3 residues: CASSPVVGSYNSPLHF. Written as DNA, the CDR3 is TGTGCCAGCAGCCCGGTTGTCGGCTCCTATAATTCACCCCTCCACTTT.

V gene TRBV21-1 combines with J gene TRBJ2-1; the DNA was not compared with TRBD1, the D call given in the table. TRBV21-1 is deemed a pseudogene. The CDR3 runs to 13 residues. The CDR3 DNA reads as TGTGCCAGCAGCTGGGACAGGAGAAATGAGCAGTTCTTC. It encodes CASSWDRRNEQFF.

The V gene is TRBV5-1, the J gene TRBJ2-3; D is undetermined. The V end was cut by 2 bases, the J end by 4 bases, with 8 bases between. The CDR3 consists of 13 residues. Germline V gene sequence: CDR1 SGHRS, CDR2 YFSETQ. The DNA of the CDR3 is TGCGCCAGCAGCTTCGGTACTCCAGATACGCAGTATTTT. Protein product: CASSFGTPDTQYF.

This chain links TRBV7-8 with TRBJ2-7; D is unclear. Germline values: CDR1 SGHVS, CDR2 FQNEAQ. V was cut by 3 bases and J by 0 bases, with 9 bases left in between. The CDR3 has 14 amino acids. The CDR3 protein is CASSFRGTSYEQYV. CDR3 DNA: TGTGCCAGCAGCTTTCGTGGCACCTCCTACGAGCAGTACGTC.

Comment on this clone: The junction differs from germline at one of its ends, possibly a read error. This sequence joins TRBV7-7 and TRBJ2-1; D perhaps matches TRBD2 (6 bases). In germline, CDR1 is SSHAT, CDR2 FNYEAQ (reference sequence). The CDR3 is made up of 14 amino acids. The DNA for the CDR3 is TGTGCTAGCAGCTTAGGAGGGGCTCAAAATGAGCAGTTCTTC. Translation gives CASSLGGAQNEQFF.

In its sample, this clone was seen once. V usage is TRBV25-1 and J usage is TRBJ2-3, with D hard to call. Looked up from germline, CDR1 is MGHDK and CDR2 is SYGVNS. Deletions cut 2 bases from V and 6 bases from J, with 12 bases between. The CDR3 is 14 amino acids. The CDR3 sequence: CASSENLRSDTQYF. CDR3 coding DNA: TGTGCCAGCAGTGAAAATCTTAGGTCCGATACGCAGTATTTT.

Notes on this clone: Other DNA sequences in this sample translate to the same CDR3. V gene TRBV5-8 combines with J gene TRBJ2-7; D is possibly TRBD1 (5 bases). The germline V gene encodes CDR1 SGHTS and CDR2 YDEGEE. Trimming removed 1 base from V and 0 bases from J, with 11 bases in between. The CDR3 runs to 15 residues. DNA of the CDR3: TGTGCCAGCAGCTTGAAGGGGCCGAGCTCCTACGAGCAGTACGTC. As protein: CASSLKGPSSYEQYV.